This T cell receptor (beta chain) was sequenced for a study of blood T cell repertoires in COVID-19. V lost 5 bases and J lost 4, with 11 bases in between. Germline-derived CDR1 and CDR2 are SGHTA and FQGTGA. This CDR3 spans 13 amino acids. Clones were read by immunoSEQ multiplex PCR, and TCRdb kept only the in-frame ones, dropping some. This repertoire shows tens of thousands of clones, approximately 90% found once; its top ten account for about 1.4%. The rearrangement links TRBV7-3 to TRBJ1-1; D possibly corresponds to TRBD1 (5 bases). Sequencing was performed on peripheral blood. The clonotype comes from a man aged 60-69 years with acute or convalescent COVID-19. The CDR3 loop is CASSRQWGTEAFF. The CDR3 bases are TGTGCCAGCAGCCGACAGTGGGGCACTGAAGCTTTCTTT.